This TCR beta chain emerged from a study of cytomegalovirus exposure and HLA in healthy donors. Trimming shortened V by 4 bases and J by 11 bases, and 18 bases separated the two germline ends. There are 14 residues in the CDR3. In germline, CDR1 is KGHSH, CDR2 LQKENI. The PCR employed 60 Vbeta primers together with 13 Jbeta primers. Sequenced by immunoSEQ multiplex PCR; TCRdb stores in-frame clones only, minus some. The sample carries roughly 120,000 clones, around 70% recorded once. The sample comprised PBMCs. This sequence joins TRBV18 and TRBJ1-5; D is possibly TRBD1 (6 bases). This TCR was recovered from a woman aged 40 to 55 in good health and CMV-seropositive. CDR3 coding DNA: TGTGCCAGCTCACGGGCGGGGGCTGTATCTTCCCAGCATTTT. It encodes CASSRAGAVSSQHF. Full variable domain (missing parts from reference TRBV18 and TRBJ1-5): NAGVMQNPRHLVRRRGQEARLRCSPMKGHSHVYWYRQLPEEGLKFMVYLQKENIIDESGMPKERFSAEFPKEGPSILRIQQVVRGDSAAYFCASSRAGAVSSQHFGDGTRLSIL.